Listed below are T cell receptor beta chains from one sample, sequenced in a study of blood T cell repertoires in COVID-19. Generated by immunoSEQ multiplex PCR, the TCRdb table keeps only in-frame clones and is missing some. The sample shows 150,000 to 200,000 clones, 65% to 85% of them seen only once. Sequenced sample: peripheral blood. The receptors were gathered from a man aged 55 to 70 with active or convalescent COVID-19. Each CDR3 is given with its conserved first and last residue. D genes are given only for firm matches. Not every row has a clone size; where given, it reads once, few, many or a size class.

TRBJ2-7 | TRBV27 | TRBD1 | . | CASSIGQGPYEQYF | TGTGCCAGCAGTATCGGACAGGGGCCCTACGAGCAGTACTTC
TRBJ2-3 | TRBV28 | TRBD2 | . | CASRLAGVGTDTQYF | TGTGCCAGCAGACTAGCGGGAGTCGGAACAGATACGCAGTATTTT
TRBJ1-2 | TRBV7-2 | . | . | CASRLAGNYGYTF | TGTGCCAGCAGGCTCGCAGGGAACTATGGCTACACCTTC
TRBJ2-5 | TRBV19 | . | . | CASSIRGQETQYF | TGTGCCAGTAGTATCAGGGGCCAAGAGACCCAGTACTTC
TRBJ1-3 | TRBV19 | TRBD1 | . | CASRDRGSTYSGNTIYF | TGTGCCAGTCGGGACAGGGGATCGACCTACTCTGGAAACACCATATATTTT
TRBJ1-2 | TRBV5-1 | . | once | CASSLSPGNPSGEGYTF | TGCGCCAGCAGCTTGAGCCCGGGTAATCCTTCCGGGGAAGGCTACACCTTC
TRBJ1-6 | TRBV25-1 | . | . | CASSESGGVGSPLHF | TGTGCCAGCAGTGAATCGGGCGGGGTCGGATCACCCCTCCACTTT
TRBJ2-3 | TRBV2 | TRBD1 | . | CASSRQGAKDTQYF | TGTGCCAGCAGTCGGCAGGGGGCTAAAGATACGCAGTATTTT
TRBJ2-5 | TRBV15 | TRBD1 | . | CATSRGGTDAETQYF | TGTGCCACCAGCAGAGGGGGGACAGACGCGGAGACCCAGTACTTC
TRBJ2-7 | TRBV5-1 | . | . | CASSPSTGGASEQYF | TGCGCCAGCAGCCCCTCAACAGGAGGGGCTTCCGAGCAGTACTTC
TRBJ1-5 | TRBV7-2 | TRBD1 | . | CASSSGTGRRGGEPQHF | TGTGCCAGCAGCTCCGGGACAGGTCGGCGCGGGGGCGAGCCCCAGCATTTT
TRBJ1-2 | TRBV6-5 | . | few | CASSYGDRPGYGYTF | TGTGCCAGCAGTTACGGAGACCGTCCGGGCTATGGCTACACCTTC
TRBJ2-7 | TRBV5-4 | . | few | CASSSRSYEQYF | TGTGCCAGCAGCTCTAGGTCCTACGAGCAGTACTTC
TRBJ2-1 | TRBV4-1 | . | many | CASSQEAYTSRNEQFF | TGCGCCAGCAGCCAAGAAGCTTACACTAGCCGCAATGAGCAGTTCTTC
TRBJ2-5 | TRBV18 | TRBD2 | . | CASSPRGLAGVAKVETQYF | TGTGCCAGCTCACCACGGGGACTAGCGGGAGTAGCGAAGGTTGAGACCCAGTACTTC
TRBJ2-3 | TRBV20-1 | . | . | CSASMRVSSTDTQYF | TGCAGTGCTAGTATGAGGGTTTCGAGCACAGATACGCAGTATTTT
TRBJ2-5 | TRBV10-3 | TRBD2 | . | CAISDQTSGSGQETQYF | TGTGCCATCAGTGACCAGACTAGCGGGAGTGGACAAGAGACCCAGTACTTC
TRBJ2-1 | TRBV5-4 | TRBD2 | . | CASSLDRLREGQGEQFF | TGTGCCAGCAGCTTGGATAGGTTGCGGGAGGGTCAGGGTGAGCAGTTCTTC
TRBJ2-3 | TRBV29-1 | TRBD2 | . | CSVDRLAGMGDTQYF | TGCAGCGTTGATCGCCTAGCGGGGATGGGAGATACGCAGTATTTT
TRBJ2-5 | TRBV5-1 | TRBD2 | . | CASSLFRGSSQETQYF | TGCGCCAGCAGCTTGTTTCGCGGGAGCTCCCAAGAGACCCAGTACTTC
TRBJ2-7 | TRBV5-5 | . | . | CASSSATRGYEQYF | TGTGCCAGCAGCTCTGCAACAAGGGGCTACGAGCAGTACTTC
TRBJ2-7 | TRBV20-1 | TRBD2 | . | CSASRLAGGSSYEQYF | TGCAGTGCTAGTCGGCTAGCGGGAGGTAGCTCCTACGAGCAGTACTTC
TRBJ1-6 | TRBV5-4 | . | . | CASSLGTASQFSPLHF | TGTGCCAGCAGCTTGGGGACAGCCAGCCAATTTTCACCCCTCCACTTT
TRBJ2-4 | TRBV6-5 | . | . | CASSSVEAAKNIQYF | TGTGCCAGCAGTTCCGTTGAGGCGGCCAAAAACATTCAGTACTTC
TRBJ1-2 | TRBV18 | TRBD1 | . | CASSPPGQNYGYTF | TGTGCCAGCTCACCACCGGGACAGAACTATGGCTACACCTTC
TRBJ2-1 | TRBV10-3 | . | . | CAISESERRSYNEQFF | TGTGCCATCAGTGAGTCCGAGCGTAGATCCTACAATGAGCAGTTCTTC
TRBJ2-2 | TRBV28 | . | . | CVVGGRFTGELFF | TGTGTAGTCGGAGGGCGCTTCACCGGGGAGCTGTTTTTT
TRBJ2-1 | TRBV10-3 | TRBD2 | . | CAISNTPGTSGSNEQFF | TGTGCCATCAGTAATACACCAGGGACTAGCGGGAGCAATGAGCAGTTCTTC
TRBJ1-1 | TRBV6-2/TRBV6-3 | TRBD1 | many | CASSYSWDRLANTEAFF | TGTGCCAGCAGTTACTCCTGGGACAGGCTGGCCAACACTGAAGCTTTCTTT
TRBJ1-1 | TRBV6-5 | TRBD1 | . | CASSLGTVEAFF | TGTGCCAGCAGCCTCGGGACAGTTGAAGCTTTCTTT
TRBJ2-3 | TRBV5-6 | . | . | CASSSTRSARLSDTQYF | TGTGCCAGCAGCTCCACCCGTAGTGCAAGACTGTCAGATACGCAGTATTTT
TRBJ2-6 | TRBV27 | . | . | CASSSRSSGANVLTF | TGTGCCAGCAGCTCGAGGAGCTCTGGGGCCAACGTCCTGACTTTC
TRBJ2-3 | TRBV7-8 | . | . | CASSARPEGDTQYF | TGTGCCAGCAGCGCACGACCGGAGGGAGATACGCAGTATTTT
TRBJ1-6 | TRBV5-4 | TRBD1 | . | CASSRPGQGGNSPLHF | TGTGCCAGCAGCCGACCGGGACAGGGTGGCAATTCACCCCTCCACTTT
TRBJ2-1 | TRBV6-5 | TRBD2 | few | CASSRDYFNEQFF | TGTGCCAGCAGCCGGGACTACTTCAATGAGCAGTTCTTC
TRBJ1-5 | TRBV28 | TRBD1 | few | CASSNKQGASNQPQHF | TGTGCCAGCAGCAACAAGCAGGGGGCGAGCAATCAGCCCCAGCATTTT
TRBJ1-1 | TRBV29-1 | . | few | CSVQTGTRDTEAFF | TGCAGCGTGCAAACCGGGACAAGGGACACTGAAGCTTTCTTT
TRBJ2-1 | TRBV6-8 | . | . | CASSYSRTSSPFYNEQFF | TGTGCCAGCAGTTACTCAAGAACTAGCAGCCCCTTTTACAATGAGCAGTTCTTC
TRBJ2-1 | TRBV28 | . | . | CASSSWDISYNEQFF | TGTGCCAGCAGTTCATGGGACATCTCCTACAATGAGCAGTTCTTC
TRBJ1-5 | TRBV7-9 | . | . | CASSLGGGGNQPQHF | TGTGCCAGCAGCTTAGGGGGGGGCGGCAATCAGCCCCAGCATTTT
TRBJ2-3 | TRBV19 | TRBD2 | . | CASSKTGLAGGPADTQYF | TGTGCCAGTAGTAAGACGGGACTAGCGGGAGGGCCGGCAGATACGCAGTATTTT